The 18 T cell receptor beta chains listed next were all sequenced from one sample in a study of T cell responses to AZD1222 COVID-19 vaccine. Some clones are missing from TCRdb's copy, which holds only in-frame ones; the method was immunoSEQ multiplex PCR. Of 100,000 or so clones in the sample, about 88% were seen once. Sequences were derived from peripheral blood, sampled on day 0 of AZD1222 vaccination. These receptors all come from an adult in good health.

This clone occurred once. The chain joins TRBV4-3 to TRBJ1-1, with D possibly matching TRBD1 (5 bases). Trimming shortened V by 0 bases and J by 3 bases, and 8 bases separated the two germline ends. Germline V gene sequence: CDR1 LGHNA, CDR2 YSLEER. CDR3 length: 14 residues. CDR3 in amino acids: CASSQDQGYTEAFF. CDR3 bases: TGCGCCAGCAGCCAAGATCAGGGTTACACTGAAGCTTTCTTT.

The chain couples TRBV5-4 to TRBJ2-1, with 8 bases lining up with TRBD2. The CDR3 length is 18 residues. V lost 4 bases and J lost 1; bases outside the gene matches: 13. The germline CDR1 and CDR2 sequences are SGHNT and YYREEE (reference sequence). The CDR3 here is CASSGGTRLSSSYNEQFF. CDR3 nucleotide sequence: TGTGCCAGCAGCGGGGGGACTAGACTTTCAAGTTCCTACAATGAGCAGTTCTTC. The whole variable domain, remainder taken from reference TRBV5-4 and TRBJ2-1, is ETGVTQSPTHLIKTRGQQVTLRCSSQSGHNTVSWYQQALGQGPQFIFQYYREEENGRGNFPPRFSGLQFPNYSSELNVNALELDDSALYLCASSGGTRLSSSYNEQFFGPGTRLTVL.

The chain uses TRBV30 and TRBJ1-2, with 8 bases fitting TRBD1. CDR3 length equals 14 residues. Looked up from germline, CDR1 is GTSNPN and CDR2 is SVGIG (reference sequence). Losses at the gene ends were 6 bases for V and 3 bases for J; bases not matched to a gene: 9. CDR3 protein: CACVNRGFYYGYTF. The CDR3 DNA reads TGTGCCTGCGTTAACAGGGGGTTTTACTATGGCTACACCTTC. The variable domain in full, with the rest retrieved from reference TRBV30 and TRBJ1-2, is SQTIHQWPATLVQPVGSPLSLECTVEGTSNPNLYWYRQAAGRGLQLLFYSVGIGQISSEVPQNLSASRPQDRQFILSSKKLLLSDSGFYLCACVNRGFYYGYTFGSGTRLTVV.

V and J are TRBV19 and TRBJ1-5; TRBD1 agrees at 12 bases. The V segment lost 3 bases and the J segment 5 bases; nucleotides outside the gene matches: 8. This CDR3 comprises 17 residues. Germline values: CDR1 LNHDA, CDR2 SQIVND (reference sequence). The CDR3 nucleotides read TGTGCCAGTAGTATCGGGACAGGGGGCCTTCTCGATCAGCCCCAGCATTTT. This gives the protein CASSIGTGGLLDQPQHF.

V usage is TRBV11-2 and J usage is TRBJ2-5, with 9 bases fitting TRBD2. Germline CDR1 is SGHAT and CDR2 is FQNNGV. Germline trimming cut 3 bases from V and 1 base from J; bases unmatched to any gene: 3. This CDR3 region has 15 residues. CDR3 protein: CASSFGTSSQETQYF. CDR3 coding DNA: TGTGCCAGCAGCTTCGGGACTAGCAGCCAAGAGACCCAGTACTTC.

This sequence joins TRBV9 and TRBJ1-2; D unclear. The CDR3 is 12 residues long. The V end lost 5 bases, the J end lost 4 bases, and 9 bases lay between the germline ends. CDR1 and CDR2 from the germline V gene are SGDLS and YYNGEE. The CDR3 here is CASRGPTYGYTF. The DNA for the CDR3 is TGTGCCAGCAGAGGGCCAACCTATGGCTACACCTTC.

V is TRBV20-1 and J is TRBJ2-7, with D hard to call. Looked up from germline, CDR1 is DFQATT and CDR2 is SNEGSKA (reference sequence). Trimming removed 6 bases at V and 0 bases at J, with 6 bases between. This CDR3 comprises 11 residues. CDR3 nucleotides: TGCAGTGCAACTAACTCCTACGAGCAGTACTTC. Its translation is CSATNSYEQYF.

The V and J genes are TRBV19 and TRBJ1-4; D is undetermined. V was cut by 7 bases and J by 8 bases, with 17 bases left in between. CDR1 is LNHDA and CDR2 is SQIVND in the germline V gene (reference sequence). The CDR3 spans 14 residues. DNA of the CDR3: TGTGCCAGTATGAACACCGAAAAGGCGGAAAAACTGTTTTTT. Encoded protein: CASMNTEKAEKLFF.

This rearrangement joins TRBV9 to TRBJ2-3; D remains unclear. The CDR3 sequence is 11 residues long. Germline-derived CDR1 and CDR2 are SGDLS and YYNGEE. Trimming cost V 3 bases and J 6 bases, with 5 bases left between them. CDR3 DNA sequence: TGTGCCAGCAGCGCCCGCGATACGCAGTATTTT. Protein product: CASSARDTQYF.

V gene TRBV5-1 combines with J gene TRBJ1-2; 7 bases agree with TRBD1. The germline gives CDR1 SGHRS, CDR2 YFSETQ. With V trimmed by 4 bases and J by 6 bases, 21 bases remained unmatched. This CDR3 is 18 amino acids long. The CDR3 protein is CASSLTHRQGGPSDGYTF. The CDR3 DNA sequence: TGCGCCAGCAGCCTTACTCATAGACAGGGTGGACCTTCGGATGGCTACACCTTC.

This clone was recorded once. The chain uses TRBV5-1 and TRBJ2-7; no clear D gene. The CDR3 totals 9 residues. Trimming took 8 bases from V and 1 from J, leaving 1 base between them. CDR1 SGHRS and CDR2 YFSETQ come from the germline V gene. The CDR3 sequence is CASSYEQYF. For the CDR3, the DNA is TGCGCCAGTTCCTACGAGCAGTACTTC.

The rearrangement joins TRBV6-4 to TRBJ1-1; D call uncertain. Germline V gene sequence: CDR1 MRHNA, CDR2 SNTAGT. Trimming took off 0 bases at V and 1 base at J, with 3 bases between the two ends. The CDR3 covers 13 residues. The CDR3 loop is CASSDSENTEAFF. In DNA, the CDR3 is TGTGCCAGCAGTGACTCGGAGAACACTGAAGCTTTCTTT.

This rearrangement joins TRBV9 to TRBJ1-2; 7 bases are a match to TRBD1. The CDR3 extends over 14 amino acids. Germline V gives CDR1 SGDLS, CDR2 YYNGEE. V was pared by 0 bases and J by 8 bases, with 7 bases of the junction left unmatched. CDR3 sequence (DNA): TGTGCCAGCAGCGTAGGAGAGGGACAGAACGGCTACACCTTC. Translating it yields CASSVGEGQNGYTF.

The chain joins TRBV3-1 (or the pseudogene TRBV3-2) to TRBJ2-7; tentatively, D is TRBD1 (6 bases). The V gene lost 2 bases and the J gene lost 2 bases, with 13 bases spanning the gap. CDR1 is LGHDT and CDR2 is YNNKEL in the germline V gene (reference sequence). The length of the CDR3 is 15 residues. For the CDR3, the DNA is TGTGCCAGCAGCCAACAACAGGGAGTTCCCTACGAGCAGTACTTC. This gives the protein CASSQQQGVPYEQYF.

The rearrangement links TRBV5-4 to TRBJ2-7; 10 nucleotides match TRBD2. J gave up 4 bases and V 1 base, and 5 bases lay outside the gene matches. Per the germline V gene, CDR1 is SGHNT and CDR2 is YYREEE (reference sequence). This CDR3 is 15 amino acids long. The CDR3 sequence: CASSLSASGSYEQYF. CDR3 nucleotides: TGTGCCAGCAGCTTGAGCGCTAGCGGGAGTTACGAGCAGTACTTC.

The table lists this clone with a count of one. CDR3 DNA: TGCAGCGTCAGACAGGGGGCTTTAGGCTACACCTTC. Protein sequence: CSVRQGALGYTF. The rearrangement links TRBV29-1 to TRBJ1-2, with 10 bases aligning to TRBD1. The germline V gene has CDR1 SQVTM and CDR2 ANQGSEA. This CDR3 is 12 amino acids long. J was trimmed by 8 bases and V by 6 bases; bases with no gene match: 6.

V and J are TRBV12-3 or TRBV12-4 and TRBJ2-1; D gene uncertain. Trimming took off 3 bases at V and 12 bases at J, with 15 bases between the two ends. The CDR3 totals 13 residues. CDR3 protein: CASSFDRVIGQFF. CDR3 bases: TGTGCCAGCAGTTTCGACCGTGTGATAGGGCAGTTCTTC.

The chain uses TRBV11-3 and TRBJ2-2; TRBD2 aligns across 16 bases. This CDR3 spans 20 amino acids. The V gene end was trimmed by 0 bases and the J gene end by 4 bases; junction bases not matched to a gene: 8. CDR1 is SGHNT and CDR2 is YENEEA in the germline V gene. As DNA, the CDR3 is TGTGCCAGCAGCTTAGAAACGGGACTAGCGGGAGGGCCCGGCACCGGGGAGCTGTTTTTT. Translating gives CASSLETGLAGGPGTGELFF.